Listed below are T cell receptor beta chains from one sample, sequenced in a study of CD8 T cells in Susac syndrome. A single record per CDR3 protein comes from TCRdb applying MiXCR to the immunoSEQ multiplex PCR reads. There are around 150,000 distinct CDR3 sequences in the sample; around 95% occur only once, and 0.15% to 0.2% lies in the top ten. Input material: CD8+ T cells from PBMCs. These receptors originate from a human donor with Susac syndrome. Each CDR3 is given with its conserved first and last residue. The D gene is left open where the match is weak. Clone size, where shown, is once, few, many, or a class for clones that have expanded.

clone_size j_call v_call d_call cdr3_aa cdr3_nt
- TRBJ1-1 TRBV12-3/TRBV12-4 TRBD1 CASRNRGRTEAFF TGTGCCAGCAGAAACAGGGGTAGGACTGAAGCTTTCTTT
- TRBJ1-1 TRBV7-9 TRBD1 CASSGGTGDTEAFF TGTGCCAGCAGCGGAGGGACAGGGGACACTGAAGCTTTCTTT
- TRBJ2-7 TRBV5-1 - CASSETNYEQYF TGCGCCAGCAGCGAAACAAATTACGAGCAGTACTTC
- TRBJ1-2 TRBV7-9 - CASHNNYGYTF TGTGCCAGCCATAATAACTATGGCTACACCTTC
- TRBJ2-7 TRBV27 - CASSALGRSSSYEQYF TGTGCCAGCAGTGCCCTGGGGCGCTCAAGCTCCTACGAGCAGTACTTC
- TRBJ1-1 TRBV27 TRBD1 CASSLGQGSQAFF TGTGCCAGCAGTTTAGGACAGGGAAGCCAAGCTTTCTTT
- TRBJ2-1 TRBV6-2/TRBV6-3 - CASSPPELTWFF TGTGCCAGCAGTCCCCCCGAACTTACCTGGTTCTTC
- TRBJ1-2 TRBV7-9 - CASNTLEGGYGYTF TGTGCCAGCAATACCCTCGAAGGCGGCTATGGCTACACCTTC
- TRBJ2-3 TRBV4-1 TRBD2 CASSDYSGTSGPSDTQYF TGCGCCAGCAGCGACTACTCCGGGACTAGCGGCCCCTCAGATACGCAGTATTTT
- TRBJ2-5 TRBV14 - CASSQAHYLQETQYF TGTGCCAGCAGCCAAGCCCACTACCTCCAAGAGACCCAGTACTTC
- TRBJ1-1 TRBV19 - CASSMGATEAFF TGTGCCAGTAGTATGGGGGCCACTGAAGCTTTCTTT
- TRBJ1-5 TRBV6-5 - CASSKGDSNQPQHF TGTGCCAGCAGTAAAGGAGATAGCAATCAGCCCCAGCATTTT
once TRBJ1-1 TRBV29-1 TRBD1 CSVLTGDIIRLDDDTEAFF TGCAGCGTCCTGACAGGGGATATAATCCGATTAGATGACGACACTGAAGCTTTCTTT
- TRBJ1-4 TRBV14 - CASSQDTPSWNEKLFF TGTGCCAGCAGCCAAGATACCCCTAGCTGGAATGAAAAACTGTTTTTT
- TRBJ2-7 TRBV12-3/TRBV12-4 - CASSPPGHHEQYF TGTGCCAGCAGTCCTCCGGGACACCACGAGCAGTACTTC
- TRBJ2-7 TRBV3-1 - CASSQAGQYSYEQYF TGTGCCAGCAGCCAAGCCGGACAGTATTCCTACGAGCAGTACTTC
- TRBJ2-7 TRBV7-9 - CASSLFDEQYF TGTGCCAGCAGCTTATTCGACGAGCAGTACTTC
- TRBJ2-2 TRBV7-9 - CASSLVGRTGELFF TGTGCCAGCAGCTTAGTTGGGCGGACCGGGGAGCTGTTTTTT
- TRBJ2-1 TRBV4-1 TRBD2 CASSRGLAGVPHEQFF TGCGCCAGCAGCCGAGGACTAGCGGGAGTCCCCCATGAGCAGTTCTTC
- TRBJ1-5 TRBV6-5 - CASSYSISQPQHF TGTGCCAGCAGTTACTCCATTTCTCAGCCCCAGCATTTT
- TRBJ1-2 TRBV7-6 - CASSSPGTFGGYTF TGTGCCAGCAGCTCCCCCGGGACTTTCGGGGGCTACACCTTC
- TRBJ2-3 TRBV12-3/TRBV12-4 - CASSSVLGPPDTQYF TGTGCCAGCAGCTCCGTGTTAGGCCCCCCAGATACGCAGTATTTT
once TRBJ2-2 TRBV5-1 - CASTRTGADGELFF TGCGCCAGCACCAGAACGGGGGCCGACGGGGAGCTGTTTTTT
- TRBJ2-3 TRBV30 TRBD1 CAWSPTGGTDTQYF TGTGCCTGGAGCCCAACAGGGGGCACAGATACGCAGTATTTT
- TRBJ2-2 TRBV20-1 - CSARDQGRHSANTGELFF TGCAGTGCTAGAGATCAGGGCAGACACTCAGCGAACACCGGGGAGCTGTTTTTT
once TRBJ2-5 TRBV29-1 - CSVDGRPLGETQYF TGCAGCGTTGATGGCAGGCCCCTCGGAGAGACCCAGTACTTC
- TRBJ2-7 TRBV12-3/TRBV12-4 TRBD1 CASSFGDRIYEQYF TGTGCCAGCAGTTTCGGGGACAGGATCTACGAGCAGTACTTC
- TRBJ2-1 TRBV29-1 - CSVDGAKNGNEQFF TGCAGCGTTGATGGGGCGAAAAATGGCAATGAGCAGTTCTTC